The clone carrying this T cell receptor beta chain has just one count. The data stem from a study of T cell changes during pregnancy in multiple sclerosis. TCRdb's copy holds only in-frame clones and misses some; the assay was immunoSEQ multiplex PCR. The sample yields some 80,000 clones, about 92% seen once. V lost 3 bases, J lost 3 bases, and 9 bases lay in between. The CDR3 is 13 amino acids. Germline CDR1 LNHNV, CDR2 YYDKDF (reference sequence). The rearrangement uses TRBV15 and TRBJ2-7; no reliable D call. Sequences were derived from peripheral blood, sampled before pregnancy. This clonotype was obtained from a female donor with multiple sclerosis, enrolled in a pregnancy study. CDR3 sequence: CATSSGRYYEQYF. The CDR3 nucleotides are TGTGCCACCAGCAGTGGCCGATACTACGAGCAGTACTTC.